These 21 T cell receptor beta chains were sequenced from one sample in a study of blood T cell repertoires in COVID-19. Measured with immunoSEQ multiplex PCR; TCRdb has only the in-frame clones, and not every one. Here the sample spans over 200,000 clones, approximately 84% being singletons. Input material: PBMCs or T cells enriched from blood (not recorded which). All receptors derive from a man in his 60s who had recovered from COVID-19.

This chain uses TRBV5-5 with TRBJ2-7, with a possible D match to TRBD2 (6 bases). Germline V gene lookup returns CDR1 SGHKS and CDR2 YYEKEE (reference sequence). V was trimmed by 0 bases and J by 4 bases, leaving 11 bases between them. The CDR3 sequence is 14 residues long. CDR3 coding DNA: TGTGCCAGCAGCTTGGAATGGGCGGGATACGAGCAGTACTTC. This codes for CASSLEWAGYEQYF. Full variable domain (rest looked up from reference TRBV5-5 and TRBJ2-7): DAGVTQSPTHLIKTRGQQVTLRCSPISGHKSVSWYQQVLGQGPQFIFQYYEKEERGRGNFPDRFSARQFPNYSSELNVNALLLGDSALYLCASSLEWAGYEQYFGPGTRLTVT.

The CDR3 here is CASSPYTGGGEKLFF. Written as DNA, the CDR3 is TGTGCCAGCAGCCCATATACAGGGGGCGGTGAAAAACTGTTTTTT. The J gene is TRBJ1-4, the V gene TRBV2; 9 bases fit TRBD1. Losses at the gene ends were 6 bases for V and 7 bases for J; bases not matched to a gene: 9. Germline-derived CDR1 and CDR2 are SNHLY and FYNNEI. The CDR3 is 15 residues long.

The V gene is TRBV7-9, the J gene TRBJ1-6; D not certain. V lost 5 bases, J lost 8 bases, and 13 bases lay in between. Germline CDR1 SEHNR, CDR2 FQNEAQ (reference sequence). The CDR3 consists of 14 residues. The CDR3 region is CASSLDIVDSPLHF. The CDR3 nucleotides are TGTGCCAGCAGCCTAGACATTGTTGATTCACCCCTCCACTTT.

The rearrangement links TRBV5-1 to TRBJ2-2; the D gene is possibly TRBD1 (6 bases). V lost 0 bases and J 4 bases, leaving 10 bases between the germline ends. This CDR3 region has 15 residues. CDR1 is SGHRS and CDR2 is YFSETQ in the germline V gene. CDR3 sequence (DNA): TGCGCCAGCAGCTTGGAAAGGGGGAGCACCGGGGAGCTGTTTTTT. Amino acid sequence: CASSLERGSTGELFF.

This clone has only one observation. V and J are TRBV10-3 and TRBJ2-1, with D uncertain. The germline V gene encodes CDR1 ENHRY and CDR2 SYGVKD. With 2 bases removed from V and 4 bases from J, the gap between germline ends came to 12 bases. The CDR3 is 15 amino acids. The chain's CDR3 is CAISEGWNSYNEQFF. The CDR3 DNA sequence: TGTGCCATCAGTGAGGGGTGGAACAGTTACAATGAGCAGTTCTTC.

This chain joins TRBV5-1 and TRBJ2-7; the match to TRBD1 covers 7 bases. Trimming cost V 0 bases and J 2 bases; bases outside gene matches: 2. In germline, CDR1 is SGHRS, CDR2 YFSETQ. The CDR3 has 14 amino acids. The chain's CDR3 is CASSLGDSPYEQYF. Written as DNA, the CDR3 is TGCGCCAGCAGCTTGGGGGACAGCCCCTACGAGCAGTACTTC.

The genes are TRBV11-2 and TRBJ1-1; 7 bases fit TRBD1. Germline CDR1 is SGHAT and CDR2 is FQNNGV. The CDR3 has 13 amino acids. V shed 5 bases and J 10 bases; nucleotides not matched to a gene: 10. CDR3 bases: TGTGCCAGCAGCCCCTCGACAGGGAATATAGCTTTCTTT. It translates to CASSPSTGNIAFF.

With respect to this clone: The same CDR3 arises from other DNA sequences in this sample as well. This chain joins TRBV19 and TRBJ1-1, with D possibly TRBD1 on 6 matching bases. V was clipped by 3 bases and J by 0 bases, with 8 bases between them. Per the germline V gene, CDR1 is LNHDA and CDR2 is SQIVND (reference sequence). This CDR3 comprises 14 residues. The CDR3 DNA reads TGTGCCAGTAGTATTACAGGGATGAACACTGAAGCTTTCTTT. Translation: CASSITGMNTEAFF.

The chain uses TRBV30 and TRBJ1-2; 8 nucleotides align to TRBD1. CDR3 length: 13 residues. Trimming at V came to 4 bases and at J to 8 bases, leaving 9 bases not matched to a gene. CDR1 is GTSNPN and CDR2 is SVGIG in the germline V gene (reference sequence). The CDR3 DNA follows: TGTGCCTGGAACCTTCAGGGGGCCCGGGGCTACACCTTC. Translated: CAWNLQGARGYTF. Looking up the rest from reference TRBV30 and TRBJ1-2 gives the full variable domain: SQTIHQWPATLVQPVGSPLSLECTVEGTSNPNLYWYRQAAGRGLQLLFYSVGIGQISSEVPQNLSASRPQDRQFILSSKKLLLSDSGFYLCAWNLQGARGYTFGSGTRLTVV.

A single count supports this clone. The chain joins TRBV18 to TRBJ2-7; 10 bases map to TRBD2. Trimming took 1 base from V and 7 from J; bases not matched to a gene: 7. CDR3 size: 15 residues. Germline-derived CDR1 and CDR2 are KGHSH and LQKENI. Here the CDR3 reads CASSPLVSGGLEQYF. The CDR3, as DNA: TGTGCCAGCTCACCACTTGTTAGCGGGGGGCTTGAGCAGTACTTC.

CDR3 bases: TGTGCCAGCAGCCAAGTGGGGACAGGAGCTAACTATGGCTACACCTTC. Its translation: CASSQVGTGANYGYTF. The chain employs TRBV4-2 and TRBJ1-2; TRBD1 aligns across 8 bases. The germline gives CDR1 LGHNA, CDR2 YNFKEQ. This CDR3 region has 16 residues. The trim removed 1 base at V and 0 bases at J, leaving 4 bases unmatched.

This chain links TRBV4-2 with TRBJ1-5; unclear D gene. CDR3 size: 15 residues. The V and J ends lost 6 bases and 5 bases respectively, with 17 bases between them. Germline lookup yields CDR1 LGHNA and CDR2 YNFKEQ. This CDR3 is CASRLLPGVDQPQHF. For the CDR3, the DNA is TGTGCCAGCAGACTCCTACCGGGAGTGGATCAGCCCCAGCATTTT.

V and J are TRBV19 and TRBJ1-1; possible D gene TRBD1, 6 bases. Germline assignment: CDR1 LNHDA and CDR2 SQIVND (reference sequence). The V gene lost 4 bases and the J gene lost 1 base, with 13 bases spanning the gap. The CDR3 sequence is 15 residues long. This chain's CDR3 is CASSKQGVTNTEAFF. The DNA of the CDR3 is TGTGCCAGTAGTAAACAGGGAGTCACGAACACTGAAGCTTTCTTT. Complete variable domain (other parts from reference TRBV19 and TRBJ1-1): DGGITQSPKYLFRKEGQNVTLSCEQNLNHDAMYWYRQDPGQGLRLIYYSQIVNDFQKGDIAEGYSVSREKKESFPLTVTSAQKNPTAFYLCASSKQGVTNTEAFFGQGTRLTVV.

The CDR3 nucleotides are TGTGCCAGTAGTATAGTAGCGGGGGAACCCTACAATGAGCAGTTCTTC. It is translated as CASSIVAGEPYNEQFF. V and J are TRBV19 and TRBJ2-1, with 9 bases aligning to TRBD2. The CDR3 is 16 amino acids. Trimming cost V 1 base and J 2 bases; bases outside gene matches: 3. The germline gives CDR1 LNHDA, CDR2 SQIVND (reference sequence).

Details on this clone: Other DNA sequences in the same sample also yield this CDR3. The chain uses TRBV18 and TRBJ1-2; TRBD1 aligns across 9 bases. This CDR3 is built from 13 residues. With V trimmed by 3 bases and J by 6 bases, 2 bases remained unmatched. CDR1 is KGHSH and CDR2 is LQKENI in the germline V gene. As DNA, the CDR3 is TGTGCCAGCTCACCGGGACAGGGAGATGGCTACACCTTC. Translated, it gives CASSPGQGDGYTF.

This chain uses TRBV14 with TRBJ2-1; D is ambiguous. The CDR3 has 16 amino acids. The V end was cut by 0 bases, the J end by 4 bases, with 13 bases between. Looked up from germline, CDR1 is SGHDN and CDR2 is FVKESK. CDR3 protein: CASSQDSRSWYNEQFF. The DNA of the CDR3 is TGTGCCAGCAGCCAAGATAGTCGGAGTTGGTACAATGAGCAGTTCTTC.

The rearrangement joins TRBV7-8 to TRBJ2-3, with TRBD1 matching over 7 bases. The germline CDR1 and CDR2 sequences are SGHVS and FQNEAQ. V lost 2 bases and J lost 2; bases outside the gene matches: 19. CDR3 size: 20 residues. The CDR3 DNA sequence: TGTGCCAGCAGCTTAAAACGTCCCCTTTTGGACAGGAGCATCACAGATACGCAGTATTTT. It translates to CASSLKRPLLDRSITDTQYF.

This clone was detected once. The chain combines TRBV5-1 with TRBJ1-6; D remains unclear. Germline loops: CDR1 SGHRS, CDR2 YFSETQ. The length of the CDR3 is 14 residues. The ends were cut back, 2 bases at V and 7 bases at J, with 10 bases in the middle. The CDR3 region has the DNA TGCGCCAGCAGCTTACCAGGCCCAAATTCACCCCTCCACTTT. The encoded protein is CASSLPGPNSPLHF.

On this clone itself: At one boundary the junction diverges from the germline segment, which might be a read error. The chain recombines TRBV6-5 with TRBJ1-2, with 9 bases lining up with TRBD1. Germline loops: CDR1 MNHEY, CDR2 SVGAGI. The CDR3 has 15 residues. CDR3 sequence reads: CASSDSLQGARGYTF. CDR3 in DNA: TGTGCCAGCAGTGACTCACTACAGGGGGCTCGTGGCTACACCTTC.

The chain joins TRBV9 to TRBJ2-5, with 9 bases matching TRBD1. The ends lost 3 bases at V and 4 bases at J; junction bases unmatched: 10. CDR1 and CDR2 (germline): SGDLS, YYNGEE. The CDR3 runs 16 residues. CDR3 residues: CASSAGDRAGRETQYF. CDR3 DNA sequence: TGTGCCAGCAGCGCCGGGGACAGGGCCGGGAGAGAGACCCAGTACTTC.

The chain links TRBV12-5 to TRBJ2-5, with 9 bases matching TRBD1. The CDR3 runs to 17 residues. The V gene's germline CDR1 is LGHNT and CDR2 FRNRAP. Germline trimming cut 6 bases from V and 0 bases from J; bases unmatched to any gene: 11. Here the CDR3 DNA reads TGTGCTAGTGGCCCTAGTGGGACAGGGAGGTACCAAGAGACCCAGTACTTC. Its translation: CASGPSGTGRYQETQYF.